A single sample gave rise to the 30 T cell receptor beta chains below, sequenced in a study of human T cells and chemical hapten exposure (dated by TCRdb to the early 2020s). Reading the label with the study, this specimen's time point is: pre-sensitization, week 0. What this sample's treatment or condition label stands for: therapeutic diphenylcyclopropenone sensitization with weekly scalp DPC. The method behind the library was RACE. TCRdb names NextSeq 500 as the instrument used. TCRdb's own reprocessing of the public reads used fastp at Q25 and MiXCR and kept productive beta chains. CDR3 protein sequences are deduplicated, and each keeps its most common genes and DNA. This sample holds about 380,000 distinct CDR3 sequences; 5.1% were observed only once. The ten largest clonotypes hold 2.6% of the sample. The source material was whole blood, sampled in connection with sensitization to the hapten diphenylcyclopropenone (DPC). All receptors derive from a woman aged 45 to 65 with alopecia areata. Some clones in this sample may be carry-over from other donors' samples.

CDR3 nucleotide sequence: TGTGCCAGCAGCTCCCAACCGTCAAACTCTGGGGCCAACGTCCTGACTTTC. Its translation is CASSSQPSNSGANVLTF. This rearrangement joins TRBV7-6 to TRBJ2-6, with unresolved D. The V end lost 4 bases, the J end lost 0 bases, and 13 bases lay between the germline ends. The CDR3 is 17 amino acids. Germline V gene lookup returns CDR1 SGHVS and CDR2 FNYEAQ.

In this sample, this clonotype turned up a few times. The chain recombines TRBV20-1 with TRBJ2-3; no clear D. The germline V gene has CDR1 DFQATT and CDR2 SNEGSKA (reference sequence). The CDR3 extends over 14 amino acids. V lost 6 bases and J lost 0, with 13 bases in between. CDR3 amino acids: CSAADWFSTDTQYF. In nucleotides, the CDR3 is TGCAGTGCCGCAGACTGGTTTAGCACAGATACGCAGTATTTT.

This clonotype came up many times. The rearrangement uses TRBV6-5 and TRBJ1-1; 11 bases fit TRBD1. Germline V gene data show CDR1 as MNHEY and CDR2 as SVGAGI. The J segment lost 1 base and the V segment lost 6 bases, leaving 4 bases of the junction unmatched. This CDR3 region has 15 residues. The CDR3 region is CASSPGTGGNTEAFF. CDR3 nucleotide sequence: TGTGCCAGCAGCCCCGGGACAGGGGGGAACACTGAAGCTTTCTTT.

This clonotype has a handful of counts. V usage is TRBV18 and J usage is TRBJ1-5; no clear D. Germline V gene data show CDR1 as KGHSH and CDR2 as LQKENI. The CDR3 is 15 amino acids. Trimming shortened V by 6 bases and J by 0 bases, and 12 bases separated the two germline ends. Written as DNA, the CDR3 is TGTGCCAGCTCTCCCATTCCTGATAGCAATCAGCCCCAGCATTTT. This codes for CASSPIPDSNQPQHF.

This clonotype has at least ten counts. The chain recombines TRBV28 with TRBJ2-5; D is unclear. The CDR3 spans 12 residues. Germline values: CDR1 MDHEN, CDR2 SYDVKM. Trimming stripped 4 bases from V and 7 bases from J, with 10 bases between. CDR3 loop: CASSSQDLTQYF. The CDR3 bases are TGTGCCAGCAGTTCCCAAGACTTGACCCAGTACTTC.

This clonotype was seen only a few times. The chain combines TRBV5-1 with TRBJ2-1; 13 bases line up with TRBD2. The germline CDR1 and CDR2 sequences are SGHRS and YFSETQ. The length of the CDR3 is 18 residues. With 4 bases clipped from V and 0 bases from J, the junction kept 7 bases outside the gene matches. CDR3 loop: CASSPVTSGRVSYNEQFF. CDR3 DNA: TGCGCCAGCAGCCCGGTTACTAGCGGGAGGGTCTCCTACAATGAGCAGTTCTTC.

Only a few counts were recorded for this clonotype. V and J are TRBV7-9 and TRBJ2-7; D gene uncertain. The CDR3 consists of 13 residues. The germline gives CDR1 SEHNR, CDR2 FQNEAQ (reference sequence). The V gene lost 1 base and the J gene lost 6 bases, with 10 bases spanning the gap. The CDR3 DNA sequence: TGTGCCAGCAGCTTAGTAGTGAGACCCGAGCAGTACTTC. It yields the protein CASSLVVRPEQYF.

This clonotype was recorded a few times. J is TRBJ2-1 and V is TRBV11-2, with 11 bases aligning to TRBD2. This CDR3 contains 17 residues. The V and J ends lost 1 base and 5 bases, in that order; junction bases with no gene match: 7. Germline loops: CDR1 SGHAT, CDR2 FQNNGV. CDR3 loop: CASSLGTSGRTNNEQFF. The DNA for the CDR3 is TGTGCCAGCAGCTTAGGGACTAGCGGGCGAACTAACAATGAGCAGTTCTTC.

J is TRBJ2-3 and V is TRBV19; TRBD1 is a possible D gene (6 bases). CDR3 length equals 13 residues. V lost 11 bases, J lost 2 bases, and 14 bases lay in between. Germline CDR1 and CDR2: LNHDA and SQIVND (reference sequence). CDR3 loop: CASRDTLTDTQYF. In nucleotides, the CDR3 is TGTGCCTCGAGGGACACCCTCACAGATACGCAGTATTTT.

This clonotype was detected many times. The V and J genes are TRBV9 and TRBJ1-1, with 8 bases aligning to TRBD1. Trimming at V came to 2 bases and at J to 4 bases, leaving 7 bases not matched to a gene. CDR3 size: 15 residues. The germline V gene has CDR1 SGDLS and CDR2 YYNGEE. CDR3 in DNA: TGTGCCAGCAGCGTGAGCCGGACAGGGTTCACTGAAGCTTTCTTT. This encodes CASSVSRTGFTEAFF.

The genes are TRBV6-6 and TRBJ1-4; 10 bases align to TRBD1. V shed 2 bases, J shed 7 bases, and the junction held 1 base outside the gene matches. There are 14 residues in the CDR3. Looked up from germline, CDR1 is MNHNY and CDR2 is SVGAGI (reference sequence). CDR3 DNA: TGTGCCAGCAGTTACAGGACAGGGGGTGAAAAACTGTTTTTT. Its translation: CASSYRTGGEKLFF.

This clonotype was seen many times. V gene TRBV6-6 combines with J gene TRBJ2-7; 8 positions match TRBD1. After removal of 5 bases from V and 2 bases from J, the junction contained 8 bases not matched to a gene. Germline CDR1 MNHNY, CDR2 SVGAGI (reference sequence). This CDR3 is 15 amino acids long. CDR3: CASSGRDRSTYEQYF. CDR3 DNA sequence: TGTGCCAGCAGTGGCCGGGACAGGAGTACCTACGAGCAGTACTTC.

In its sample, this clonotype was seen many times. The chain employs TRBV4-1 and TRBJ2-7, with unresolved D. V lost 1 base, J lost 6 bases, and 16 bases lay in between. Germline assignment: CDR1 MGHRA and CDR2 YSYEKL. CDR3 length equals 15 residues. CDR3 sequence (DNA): TGCGCCAGCAGCCAAGGACCCGAAGGGATTCTCGAGCAGTACTTC. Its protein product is CASSQGPEGILEQYF.

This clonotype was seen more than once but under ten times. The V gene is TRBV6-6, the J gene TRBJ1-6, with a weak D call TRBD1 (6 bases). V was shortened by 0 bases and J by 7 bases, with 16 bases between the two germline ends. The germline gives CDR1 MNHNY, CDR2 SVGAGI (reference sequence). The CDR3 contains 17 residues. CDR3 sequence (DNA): TGTGCCAGCAGTTACTCTTTGGGGGGCCTGGGGAATTCACCCCTCCACTTT. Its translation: CASSYSLGGLGNSPLHF.

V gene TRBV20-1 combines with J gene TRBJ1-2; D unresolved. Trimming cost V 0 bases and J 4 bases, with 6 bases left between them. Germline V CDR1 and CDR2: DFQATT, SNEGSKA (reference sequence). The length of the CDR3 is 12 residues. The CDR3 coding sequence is TGCAGTGCTAGAGACAGAACCTATGGCTACACCTTC. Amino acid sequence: CSARDRTYGYTF.

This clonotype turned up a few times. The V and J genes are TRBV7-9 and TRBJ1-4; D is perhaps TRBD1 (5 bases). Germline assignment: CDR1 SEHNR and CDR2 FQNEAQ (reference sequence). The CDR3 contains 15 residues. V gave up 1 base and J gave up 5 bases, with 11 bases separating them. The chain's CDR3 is CASSLEQDLNEKLFF. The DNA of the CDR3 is TGTGCCAGCAGCTTAGAACAGGACTTGAATGAAAAACTGTTTTTT.

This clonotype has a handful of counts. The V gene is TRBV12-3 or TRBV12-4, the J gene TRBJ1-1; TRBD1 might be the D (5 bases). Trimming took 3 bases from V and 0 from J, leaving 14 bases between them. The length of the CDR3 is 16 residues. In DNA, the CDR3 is TGTGCCAGCAGTTTTGAAGGGGAAGGGTTGAACACTGAAGCTTTCTTT. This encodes CASSFEGEGLNTEAFF.

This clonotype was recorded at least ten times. The CDR3 here is CASSVDYRGNYGYTF. CDR3 nucleotide sequence: TGTGCCAGCAGCGTGGACTACAGGGGTAACTATGGCTACACCTTC. The rearrangement joins TRBV9 to TRBJ1-2; 7 bases map to TRBD1. V trimming: 2 bases; J trimming: 1 base; junction bases outside the gene matches: 5. The CDR3 extends over 15 amino acids. Germline CDR1 SGDLS, CDR2 YYNGEE.

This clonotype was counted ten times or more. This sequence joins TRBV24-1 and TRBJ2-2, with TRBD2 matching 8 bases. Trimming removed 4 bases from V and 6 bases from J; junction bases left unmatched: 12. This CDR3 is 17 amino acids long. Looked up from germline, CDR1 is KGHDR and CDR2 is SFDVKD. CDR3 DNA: TGTGCCACCAGTGACTCGGTGCCGGGACTAGTGTCCGGGGAGCTGTTTTTT. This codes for CATSDSVPGLVSGELFF.

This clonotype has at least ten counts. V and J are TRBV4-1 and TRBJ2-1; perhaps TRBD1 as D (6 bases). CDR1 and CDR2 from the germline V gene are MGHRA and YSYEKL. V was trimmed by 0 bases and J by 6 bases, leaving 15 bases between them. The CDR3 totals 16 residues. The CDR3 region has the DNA TGCGCCAGCAGCCAAGATCTCGTAACAGGGACCAATGAGCAGTTCTTC. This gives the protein CASSQDLVTGTNEQFF.

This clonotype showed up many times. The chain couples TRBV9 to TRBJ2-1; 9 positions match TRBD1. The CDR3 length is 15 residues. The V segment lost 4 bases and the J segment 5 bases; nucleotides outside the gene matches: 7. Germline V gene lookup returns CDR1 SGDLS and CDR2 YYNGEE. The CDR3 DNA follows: TGTGCCAGCAGCACTGGGGGACAGGGCCACAATGAGCAGTTCTTC. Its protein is CASSTGGQGHNEQFF.

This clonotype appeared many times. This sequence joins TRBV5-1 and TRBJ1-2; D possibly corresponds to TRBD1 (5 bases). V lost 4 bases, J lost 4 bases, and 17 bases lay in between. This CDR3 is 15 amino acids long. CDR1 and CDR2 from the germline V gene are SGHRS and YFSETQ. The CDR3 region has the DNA TGCGCCAGCAGCCGGGAGGGGCCCGAGGCCTATGGCTACACCTTC. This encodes CASSREGPEAYGYTF.

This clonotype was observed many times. The CDR3 region has the DNA TGTGCTAGTGGTTCCCGACCCGATACTGAAGCTTTCTTT. Residues: CASGSRPDTEAFF. V gene TRBV12-5 combines with J gene TRBJ1-1; D gene ambiguous. CDR1 is LGHNT and CDR2 is FRNRAP in the germline V gene. Trimming pared 4 bases from V and 5 bases from J, leaving 11 bases between. The CDR3 loop spans 13 amino acids.

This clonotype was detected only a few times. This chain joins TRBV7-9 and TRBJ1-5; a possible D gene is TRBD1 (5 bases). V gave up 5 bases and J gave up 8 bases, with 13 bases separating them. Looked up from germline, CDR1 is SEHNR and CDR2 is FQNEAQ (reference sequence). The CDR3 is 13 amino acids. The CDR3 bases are TGTGCCAGCAGCCTTGACAGTTTCGAGCCCCAGCATTTT. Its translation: CASSLDSFEPQHF.

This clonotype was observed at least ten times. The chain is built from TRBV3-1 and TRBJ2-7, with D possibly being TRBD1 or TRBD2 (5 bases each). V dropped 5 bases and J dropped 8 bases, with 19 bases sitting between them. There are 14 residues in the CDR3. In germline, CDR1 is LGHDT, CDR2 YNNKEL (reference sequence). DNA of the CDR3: TGTGCCAGCAGCTACCGGGCCCGGGACGTCCAGCAGTACTTC. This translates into CASSYRARDVQQYF.

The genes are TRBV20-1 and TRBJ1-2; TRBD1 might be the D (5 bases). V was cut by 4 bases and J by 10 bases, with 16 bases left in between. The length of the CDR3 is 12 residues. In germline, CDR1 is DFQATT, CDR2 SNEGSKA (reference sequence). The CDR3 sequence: CSAIGDRGLYTF. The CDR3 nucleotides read TGCAGTGCTATAGGAGACAGAGGTCTCTACACCTTC.

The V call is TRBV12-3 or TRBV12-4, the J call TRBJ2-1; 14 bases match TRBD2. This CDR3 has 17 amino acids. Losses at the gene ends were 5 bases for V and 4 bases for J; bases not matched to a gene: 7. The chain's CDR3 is CASSPGTSGSPYNEQFF. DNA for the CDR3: TGTGCCAGCAGTCCAGGGACTAGCGGGAGCCCTTACAATGAGCAGTTCTTC.

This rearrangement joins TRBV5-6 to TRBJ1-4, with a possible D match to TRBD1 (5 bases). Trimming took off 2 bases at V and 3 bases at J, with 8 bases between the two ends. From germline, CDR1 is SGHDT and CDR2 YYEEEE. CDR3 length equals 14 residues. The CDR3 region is CASSLGVPNEKLFF. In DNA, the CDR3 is TGTGCCAGCAGCTTAGGGGTCCCTAATGAAAAACTGTTTTTT. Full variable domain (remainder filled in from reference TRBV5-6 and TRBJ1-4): DAGVTQSPTHLIKTRGQQVTLRCSPKSGHDTVSWYQQALGQGPQFIFQYYEEEERQRGNFPDRFSGHQFPNYSSELNVNALLLGDSALYLCASSLGVPNEKLFFGSGTQLSVL.

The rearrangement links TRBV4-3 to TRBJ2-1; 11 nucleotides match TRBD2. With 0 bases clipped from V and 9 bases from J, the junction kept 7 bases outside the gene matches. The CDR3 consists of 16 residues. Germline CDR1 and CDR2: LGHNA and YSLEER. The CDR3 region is CASSQDSSGRASEQFF. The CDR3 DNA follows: TGCGCCAGCAGCCAAGATAGTAGCGGGAGGGCCAGTGAGCAGTTCTTC.

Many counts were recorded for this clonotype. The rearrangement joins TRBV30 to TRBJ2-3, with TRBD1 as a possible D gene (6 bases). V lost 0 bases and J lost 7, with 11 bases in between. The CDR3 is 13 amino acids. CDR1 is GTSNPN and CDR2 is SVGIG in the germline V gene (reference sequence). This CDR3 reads CAWSVRDTNTQYF. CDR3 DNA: TGTGCCTGGAGTGTTCGGGACACCAATACGCAGTATTTT.